The clone carrying this TCR beta chain was seen a single time. Profiled with immunoSEQ multiplex PCR; TCRdb holds only in-frame clones, not every one. Among about 98,000 clones, 82% were seen once, and the ten largest hold approximately 3.7%. The CDR3 runs to 15 residues. Germline V gives CDR1 ENHRY, CDR2 SYGVKD. The V end lost 6 bases, the J end lost 1 base, and 13 bases lay between the germline ends. This sample was included in a study of radiotherapy plus CTLA-4 blockade in lung cancer. This sequence was found in a human donor with non-small cell lung cancer who had a partial response to radiotherapy plus ipilimumab. The chain carries TRBV10-3 and TRBJ1-5; D gene uncertain. This specimen consisted of peripheral blood, obtained from a patient treated with radiotherapy plus ipilimumab. CDR3 residues: CAIRQQNTSNQPQHF. CDR3 in DNA: TGTGCCATCAGACAACAGAATACCAGCAATCAGCCCCAGCATTTT.